This TCR beta chain came from a study of blood T cell repertoires in COVID-19. This CDR3 is built from 14 residues. Looked up from germline, CDR1 is LNHDA and CDR2 is SQIVND (reference sequence). V was clipped by 1 base and J by 1 base, with 6 bases between them. Sequencing was performed with immunoSEQ multiplex PCR; in TCRdb, only in-frame clones are kept and a portion is missing. The sample includes around 15,000 clones, about nine tenths of them seen just once. The receptor was derived from a human donor in a cohort sampled during active COVID-19. V gene TRBV19 combines with J gene TRBJ2-3; D unresolved. Sequenced: peripheral blood. The CDR3 sequence: CASSIAGGTDTQYF. The DNA for the CDR3 is TGTGCCAGTAGTATAGCGGGTGGCACAGATACGCAGTATTTT.